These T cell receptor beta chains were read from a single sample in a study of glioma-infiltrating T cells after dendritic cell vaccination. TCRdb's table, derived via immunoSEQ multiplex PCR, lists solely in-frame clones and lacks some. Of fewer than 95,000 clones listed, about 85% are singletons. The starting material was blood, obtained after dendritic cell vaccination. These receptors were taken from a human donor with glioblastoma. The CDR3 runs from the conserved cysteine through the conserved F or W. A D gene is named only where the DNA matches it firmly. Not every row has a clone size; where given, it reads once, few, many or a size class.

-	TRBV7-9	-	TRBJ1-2	TGTGCCAGCAGCTCCCACGCCGTAGGCGACAGGAACTATGGCTACACCTTC	CASSSHAVGDRNYGYTF
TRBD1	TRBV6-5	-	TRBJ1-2	TGTGCCAGCAGCAAAACAGGGGAAGGTGGCTACACCTTC	CASSKTGEGGYTF
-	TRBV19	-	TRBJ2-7	TGTGCCAGTAGTATAGATATTACAGGTAACTACGAGCAGTACTTC	CASSIDITGNYEQYF
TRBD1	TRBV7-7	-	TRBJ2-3	TGTGCCAGCAGCCCGACAGGGGAACCCACAGATACGCAGTATTTT	CASSPTGEPTDTQYF
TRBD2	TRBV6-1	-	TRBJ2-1	TGTGCCAGCATAATAGGACTAGCGGGGGGCAATGAGCAGTTCTTC	CASIIGLAGGNEQFF
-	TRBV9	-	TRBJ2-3	TGTGCCAGCAGCGCCTACCTGCCAGATACGCAGTATTTT	CASSAYLPDTQYF
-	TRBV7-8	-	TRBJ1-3	TGTGCCAGCAGCTTAGTAGCAGGGTCAGGAAACACCATATATTTT	CASSLVAGSGNTIYF
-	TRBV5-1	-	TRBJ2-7	TGCGCCAGCAGCTTGGTGGCAGGGGCAACCTACGAGCAGTACTTC	CASSLVAGATYEQYF
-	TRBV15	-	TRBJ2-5	TGTGCCACCAGACCGAGGCAGGGGCAACAAGAGACCCAGTACTTC	CATRPRQGQQETQYF
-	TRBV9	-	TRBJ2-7	TGTGCCAGCAGCGTAGGGCCACAAGCGCTGACCTACGAGCAGTACTTC	CASSVGPQALTYEQYF
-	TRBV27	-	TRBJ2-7	TGTGCCAGCAGTTTGATGCGTACAGGAGAGCAGTACTTC	CASSLMRTGEQYF
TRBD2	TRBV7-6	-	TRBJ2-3	TGTGCCAGCAGCTTACTAGCGGGGGGCACAGATACGCAGTATTTT	CASSLLAGGTDTQYF
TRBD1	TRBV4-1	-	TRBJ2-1	TGCGCCAGCAGCCACCCGGACAGGGGGGGATATTGTTGCCGATACAATGAGCAGTTCTTC	CASSHPDRGGYCCRYNEQFF
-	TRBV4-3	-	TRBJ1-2	TGCGCCAGCAGCCTCGGATTGGGAGACTATGGCTACACCTTC	CASSLGLGDYGYTF
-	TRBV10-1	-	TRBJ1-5	TGCGCCAGCAGGGCCCCTCAGAGCAATCAGCCCCAGCATTTT	CASRAPQSNQPQHF
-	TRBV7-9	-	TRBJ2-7	TGTGCCAGCAGACGGGAATCCTACGAGCAGTACTTC	CASRRESYEQYF
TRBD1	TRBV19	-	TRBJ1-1	TGTGCCAGTAGTATCGGACAGGGGACGAACACTGAAGCTTTCTTT	CASSIGQGTNTEAFF
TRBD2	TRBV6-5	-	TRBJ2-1	TGTGCCAGCAGTTTCGGCGGGGGGCACAATGAGCAGTTCTTC	CASSFGGGHNEQFF
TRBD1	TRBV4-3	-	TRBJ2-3	TGCGCCAGCAGCCCGGGACAGGGGGCTAGCACAGATACGCAGTATTTT	CASSPGQGASTDTQYF
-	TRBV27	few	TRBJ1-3	TGTGCCAGCAGGAGAATCTCTGGAAACACCATATATTTT	CASRRISGNTIYF
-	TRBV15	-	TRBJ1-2	TGTGCCACCAGCAGAGATCGCCGGGAGGGCGCGGGCTATGGCTACACCTTC	CATSRDRREGAGYGYTF
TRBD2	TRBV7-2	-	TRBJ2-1	TGTGCCAGCAGCCCAGGGACTAGCCAATATTACAATGAGCAGTTCTTC	CASSPGTSQYYNEQFF
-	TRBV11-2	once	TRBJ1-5	TGTGCCAGCAGCTTAACCGGGGGGGTGGTTCAGCCCCAGCATTTT	CASSLTGGVVQPQHF
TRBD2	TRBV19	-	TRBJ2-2	TGTGCCAGTAGTATGGGGACTACCTCCGGGGAGCTGTTTTTT	CASSMGTTSGELFF